Described below is a single T cell receptor (beta chain) sequence and its context. These data belong to a study of T cells expressing NK-cell markers. Study in general: Sorted CD3+CD56+NKG2C+, CD3+CD56+NKG2C- and CD3+CD56-NKG2C+ T cells provided the TCR beta repertoires. Serological testing identified most of the eight sequenced donors as HCMV-seropositive and one as seronegative.

It was by 5'RACE template switching with UMIs that TCR beta cDNA was made. TCRdb reprocessed the 5' RACE reads and stores each CDR3 protein as one record, lacking DNA. The sample totals under 500,000 distinct CDR3 sequences. The TCR sequence derives from a woman between 18 and 69 years old in good health. The sequencing input was blood T cells: a sorted CD56 or NKG2C T cell subset, CD4+ or CD8+ T cells, or bulk PBMC T cells (not recorded which).

The CDR3 loop is CASSLGSSGKGDEQFF. The chain recombines TRBV12-3 or TRBV12-4 with TRBJ2-1; checking the TCRdb D call of TRBD1 is not possible without DNA. The CDR3 is made up of 16 amino acids.